The next 5 T cell receptor beta chains were all read from a single sample in a study of blood T cell repertoires in COVID-19. TCRdb keeps only in-frame clones here, not all; method: immunoSEQ multiplex PCR. The data contain over 140,000 clones, 84% of them singletons. Sequences were obtained from peripheral blood. The source is a woman between 55 and 75 years old with acute or convalescent COVID-19.

This chain links TRBV28 with TRBJ1-4, with D perhaps matching TRBD1 (6 bases). The CDR3 covers 16 residues. CDR1 MDHEN and CDR2 SYDVKM come from the germline V gene. The V end lost 6 bases, the J end lost 5 bases, and 19 bases lay between the germline ends. CDR3 coding DNA: TGTGCCAGCAGCCCTCTTTCCGACAGGTGGAATGAAAAACTGTTTTTT. It codes for CASSPLSDRWNEKLFF.

The chain couples TRBV28 to TRBJ2-7; 9 nucleotides match TRBD1. The length of the CDR3 is 17 residues. The V and J ends lost 8 bases and 5 bases, in that order; junction bases with no gene match: 19. From germline, CDR1 is MDHEN and CDR2 SYDVKM. The CDR3 is CASAYPPDRGRLHEQYF. CDR3 nucleotide sequence: TGTGCCAGCGCTTATCCACCCGACAGGGGGAGGCTCCACGAGCAGTACTTC. The full variable domain, completed using reference TRBV28 and TRBJ2-7, is DVKVTQSSRYLVKRTGEKVFLECVQDMDHENMFWYRQDPGLGLRLIYFSYDVKMKEKGDIPEGYSVSREKKERFSLILESASTNQTSMYLCASAYPPDRGRLHEQYFGPGTRLTVT.

The CDR3 DNA sequence: TGTGCCATCAAGGCTAGCGGGTTGGGGCTAGATGAGCAGTTCTTC. Translated, it gives CAIKASGLGLDEQFF. The genes are TRBV10-3 and TRBJ2-1, with 8 positions matching TRBD2. The CDR3 loop spans 15 amino acids. The ends lost 7 bases at V and 8 bases at J; junction bases unmatched: 13. Per the germline V gene, CDR1 is ENHRY and CDR2 is SYGVKD.

The J gene is TRBJ1-4, the V gene TRBV5-1, with TRBD1 identical over 11 bases. The CDR3 has 16 amino acids. V shed 4 bases and J 5 bases; nucleotides not matched to a gene: 7. From germline, CDR1 is SGHRS and CDR2 YFSETQ. The CDR3 protein is CASSPGTGGRNEKLFF. DNA of the CDR3: TGCGCCAGCAGCCCGGGGACAGGGGGACGGAATGAAAAACTGTTTTTT.

The chain employs TRBV28 and TRBJ2-1; the D gene is possibly TRBD2 (5 bases). Trimming pared 2 bases from V and 7 bases from J, leaving 9 bases between. Germline CDR1 MDHEN, CDR2 SYDVKM. CDR3 size: 13 residues. The CDR3 sequence: CASSLVGENEQFF. The CDR3 bases are TGTGCCAGCAGTTTAGTTGGGGAGAATGAGCAGTTCTTC.